This passage covers 12 T cell receptor beta chains from one sample sequenced in a study of cytomegalovirus exposure and HLA in healthy donors (dated by TCRdb to about 2017). Library method: the immunoSEQ multiplex PCR assay. The multiplex PCR relied on a mix of 60 forward primers for TCR Vbeta segments and 13 reverse primers for TCR Jbeta segments. TCRdb carries this immuneACCESS record with in-frame sequences only. Its versions omit some clonotypes, under half of them owing to an unresolved V gene in the studies checked, with the rest unexplained. Counted in this sample were over 95,000 clones; 67% of them appeared once. The ten largest clonotypes hold roughly 8.7% of the sample. The specimen sequenced was PBMCs. These receptors came from a man aged 18 to 35 in good health and CMV-seropositive.

The chain has TRBV6-5 and TRBJ2-7; D is perhaps TRBD1 (5 bases). CDR3 size: 16 residues. CDR1 and CDR2 (germline): MNHEY, SVGAGI. V lost 2 bases and J lost 6, with 20 bases in between. The CDR3 loop is CASSYRVVGAALEQYF. The CDR3 bases are TGTGCCAGCAGTTACAGAGTGGTAGGGGCGGCCCTCGAGCAGTACTTC.

The V call is TRBV2, the J call TRBJ2-5; no reliable D call. V was shortened by 7 bases and J by 2 bases, with 14 bases between the two germline ends. Germline CDR1 is SNHLY and CDR2 is FYNNEI. The CDR3 length is 14 residues. The CDR3 region has the DNA TGTGCCAGCATCAGTCAATTCTTACAAGAGACCCAGTACTTC. It encodes CASISQFLQETQYF.

J is TRBJ2-1 and V is TRBV5-6, with TRBD2 as a possible D gene (5 bases). This CDR3 comprises 18 residues. Trimming stripped 1 base from V and 4 bases from J, with 21 bases between. In germline, CDR1 is SGHDT, CDR2 YYEEEE. CDR3 sequence reads: CASSLSSSLSAGYNEQFF. For the CDR3, the DNA is TGTGCCAGCAGCTTGAGTTCTTCGTTATCGGCGGGTTACAATGAGCAGTTCTTC.

The gene calls are TRBV25-1 and TRBJ2-5; 7 nucleotides match TRBD2. With 1 base clipped from V and 5 bases from J, the junction kept 4 bases outside the gene matches. The CDR3 length is 14 residues. Germline V gives CDR1 MGHDK, CDR2 SYGVNS. The CDR3 protein is CASSESRGGETQYF. The DNA for the CDR3 is TGTGCCAGCAGTGAATCCCGCGGGGGTGAGACCCAGTACTTC.

This sequence joins TRBV15 and TRBJ2-3, with 8 bases lining up with TRBD1. The CDR3 has 15 amino acids. The germline CDR1 and CDR2 sequences are LNHNV and YYDKDF (reference sequence). J gave up 2 bases and V 1 base, and 2 bases lay outside the gene matches. The CDR3 region is CATSRVDRATDTQYF. Written as DNA, the CDR3 is TGTGCCACCAGCAGAGTGGACAGGGCCACAGATACGCAGTATTTT.

This chain connects TRBV11-2 to TRBJ2-5; TRBD1 agrees at 7 bases. Germline V gives CDR1 SGHAT, CDR2 FQNNGV. CDR3 length equals 16 residues. The J segment lost 1 base and the V segment lost 5 bases, leaving 10 bases of the junction unmatched. The CDR3 here is CASSPTIDRVQETQYF. The CDR3 coding sequence is TGTGCCAGCAGCCCAACAATCGACAGGGTCCAAGAGACCCAGTACTTC.

The V call is TRBV5-1, the J call TRBJ1-2; 10 bases map to TRBD1. This CDR3 comprises 16 residues. V trimming: 6 bases; J trimming: 7 bases; junction bases outside the gene matches: 15. From germline, CDR1 is SGHRS and CDR2 YFSETQ. CDR3 region: CASKPTTGGALFGYTF. The DNA for the CDR3 is TGCGCCAGCAAGCCTACGACAGGGGGCGCGTTATTTGGCTACACCTTC.

This clone was counted between two and nine times. The chain couples TRBV13 to TRBJ2-1; 13 positions match TRBD2. V shed 5 bases, J shed 9 bases, and the junction held 13 bases outside the gene matches. Germline values: CDR1 PRHDT, CDR2 FYEKMQ (reference sequence). The CDR3 loop spans 17 amino acids. CDR3 sequence: CASSEGLAGSLGREQFF. The CDR3 nucleotides are TGTGCCAGCAGCGAGGGACTAGCGGGGTCCCTCGGGCGTGAGCAGTTCTTC.

This clone was observed a few times. One end of the junction varies from germline; a read error may be responsible. This chain connects TRBV29-1 to TRBJ2-7; tentative D call: TRBD2 (5 bases). The CDR3 is 13 amino acids. Germline V lookup: CDR1 SQVTM, CDR2 ANQGSEA. DNA for the CDR3: TGCAGCGTGGAAGGAGAGGGAATCTACGAGCAGTACTTC. Translated, it gives CSVEGEGIYEQYF.

The chain uses TRBV5-6 and TRBJ2-1; D is possibly TRBD2 (6 bases). CDR3 length equals 15 residues. Per germline, CDR1 SGHDT and CDR2 YYEEEE. V dropped 3 bases and J dropped 4 bases, with 14 bases sitting between them. In nucleotides, the CDR3 is TGTGCCAGCAGCTCAATCGGCGGGGCTTACAATGAGCAGTTCTTC. Translated, it gives CASSSIGGAYNEQFF.

This chain links TRBV6-1 with TRBJ2-1, with 9 bases that match TRBD1. The CDR3 contains 17 residues. The V gene end was trimmed by 0 bases and the J gene end by 10 bases; junction bases not matched to a gene: 13. Germline V lookup: CDR1 MNHNS, CDR2 SASEGT. CDR3 protein: CASSEAFGTGPHLEQFF. DNA of the CDR3: TGTGCCAGCAGTGAAGCTTTCGGGACAGGGCCCCACTTGGAGCAGTTCTTC.

On this clone: An end of the junction does not agree with germline; a read error may underlie this. This sequence joins TRBV11-3 and TRBJ2-1, with 8 positions matching TRBD2. The CDR3 extends over 15 amino acids. The V gene's germline CDR1 is SGHNT and CDR2 YENEEA. CDR3 nucleotides: TGTGCCAGCGGCTTACGGGGGGGCACCTACAATGAGCAGTTCTTC. This encodes CASGLRGGTYNEQFF.